The table lists the clone carrying this T cell receptor (beta chain) with a few counts. This sample was included in a study of blood T cell repertoires in COVID-19. Study at large: Researchers got acute and convalescent COVID-19 samples from the United States, Italy and Spain.

Enrollees, about 18 to 90 years old, lived in 24 US areas. This CDR3 has 14 amino acids. V lost 6 bases, J lost 2 bases, and 4 bases stayed unmatched. Germline-derived CDR1 and CDR2 are KGHSH and LQKENI. The protocol was immunoSEQ multiplex PCR, while the TCRdb copy is restricted to in-frame clones and leaves out a portion. In the table there are about 400,000 clones, over 75% of which are singletons. The chain recombines TRBV18 with TRBJ1-5; 7 nucleotides align to TRBD1. The receptor's source is a woman in her thirties or forties with acute COVID-19. Sequencing input: PBMCs or T cells enriched from blood (not recorded which). The CDR3 loop is CASSADRGNQPQHF. Here the CDR3 DNA reads TGTGCCAGCTCCGCAGACAGGGGCAATCAGCCCCAGCATTTT.